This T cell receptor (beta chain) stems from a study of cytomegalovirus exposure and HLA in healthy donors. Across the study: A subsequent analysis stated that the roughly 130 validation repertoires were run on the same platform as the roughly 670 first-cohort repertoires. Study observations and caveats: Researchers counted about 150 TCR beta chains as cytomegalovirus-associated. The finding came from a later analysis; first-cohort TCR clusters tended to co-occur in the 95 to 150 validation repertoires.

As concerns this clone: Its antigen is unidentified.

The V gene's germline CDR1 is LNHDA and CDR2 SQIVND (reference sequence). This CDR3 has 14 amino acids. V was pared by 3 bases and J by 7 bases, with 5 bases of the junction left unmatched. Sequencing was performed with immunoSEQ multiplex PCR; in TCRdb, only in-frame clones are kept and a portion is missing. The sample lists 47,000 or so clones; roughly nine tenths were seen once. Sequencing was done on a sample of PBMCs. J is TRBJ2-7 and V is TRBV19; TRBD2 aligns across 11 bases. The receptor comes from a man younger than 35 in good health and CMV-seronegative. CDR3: CASSIIGLAGEQYF. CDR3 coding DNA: TGTGCCAGTAGTATCATTGGACTAGCGGGTGAGCAGTACTTC. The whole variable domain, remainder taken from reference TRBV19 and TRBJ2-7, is DGGITQSPKYLFRKEGQNVTLSCEQNLNHDAMYWYRQDPGQGLRLIYYSQIVNDFQKGDIAEGYSVSREKKESFPLTVTSAQKNPTAFYLCASSIIGLAGEQYFGPGTRLTVT.